Shown below are 31 T cell receptor beta chains from a single sample sequenced in a study of CD8 T cells in ankylosing spondylitis. The study, taken as a whole, reports: Eight or nine highly homologous variants made up a TCR beta motif that seemed to typify ankylosing spondylitis blood.

TCRdb reprocessed the 5' RACE reads via MiXCR and lists one record per CDR3 protein. There are a few hundred thousand distinct CDR3 sequences in the sample; around 24% occur only once, and approximately 15% lies in the top ten. Their recognized antigens are unknown. Input material: blood, either unsorted or a sorted T cell fraction (not recorded which). The receptors originated from a male donor with ankylosing spondylitis.

This clonotype turned up a few times. The V gene is TRBV7-2, the J gene TRBJ2-1, with unresolved D. This CDR3 has 14 amino acids. CDR1 SGHTA and CDR2 FQGNSA come from the germline V gene. V was clipped by 1 base and J by 9 bases, with 13 bases between them. The CDR3 here is CASSLEYGIVEQFF. CDR3 DNA: TGTGCCAGCAGCTTAGAGTATGGGATAGTTGAGCAGTTCTTC.

The genes are TRBV29-1 and TRBJ2-7, with 9 bases fitting TRBD2. This CDR3 comprises 15 residues. Germline assignment: CDR1 SQVTM and CDR2 ANQGSEA. The J segment lost 5 bases and the V segment lost 6 bases, leaving 14 bases of the junction unmatched. The CDR3 DNA is TGCAGCGTGGTGGGGGGGACTAGCCGAAGAGACGAGCAGTACTTC. Translating it yields CSVVGGTSRRDEQYF.

This clonotype was seen a handful of times. The chain combines TRBV6-6 with TRBJ2-7; 8 bases map to TRBD1. The CDR3 extends over 12 amino acids. The germline CDR1 and CDR2 sequences are MNHNY and SVGAGI (reference sequence). V gave up 10 bases and J gave up 2 bases; unmatched junction bases: 4. CDR3: CATGTGTYEQYF. The DNA for the CDR3 is TGTGCCACCGGGACAGGAACCTACGAGCAGTACTTC.

This chain connects TRBV20-1 to TRBJ1-4; no definite D call. In germline, CDR1 is DFQATT, CDR2 SNEGSKA (reference sequence). This CDR3 has 12 amino acids. This chain's CDR3 is CTGRREDEKLFF. The DNA for the CDR3 is TGCACGGGTAGGAGGGAGGATGAAAAACTGTTTTTT.

The J gene is TRBJ2-2, the V gene TRBV4-1; 8 bases align to TRBD2. Germline V lookup: CDR1 MGHRA, CDR2 YSYEKL. The V gene end was trimmed by 4 bases and the J gene end by 4 bases; junction bases not matched to a gene: 5. The CDR3 is 15 residues long. Here the CDR3 DNA reads TGCGCCAGCAGCCTCACAGCGGGGGCCACCGGGGAGCTGTTTTTT. This encodes CASSLTAGATGELFF.

This clonotype was seen many times. V and J are TRBV5-1 and TRBJ2-4; 10 nucleotides line up with TRBD2. Trimming removed 2 bases from V and 2 bases from J; junction bases left unmatched: 10. The CDR3 extends over 18 amino acids. The V gene's germline CDR1 is SGHRS and CDR2 YFSETQ. As DNA, the CDR3 is TGCGCCAGCAGCTTACCCCAGCGGGAGGGCAGTTCCAAAAACATTCAGTACTTC. Translating it yields CASSLPQREGSSKNIQYF.

This clonotype was counted between two and nine times. CDR3 residues: CSVDILGSGTEAFF. The CDR3 coding sequence is TGCAGCGTTGATATTTTGGGATCGGGCACTGAAGCTTTCTTT. J is TRBJ1-1 and V is TRBV29-1, with D unclear. CDR3 size: 14 residues. Germline V lookup: CDR1 SQVTM, CDR2 ANQGSEA. Trimming cost V 3 bases and J 4 bases, with 15 bases left between them. The variable domain in full, with the rest retrieved from reference TRBV29-1 and TRBJ1-1, is SAVISQKPSRDICQRGTSLTIQCQVDSQVTMMFWYRQQPGQSLTLIATANQGSEATYESGFVIDKFPISRPNLTFSTLTVSNMSPEDSSIYLCSVDILGSGTEAFFGQGTRLTVV.

This chain connects TRBV2 to TRBJ1-5; D may be TRBD1 (6 bases). CDR1 is SNHLY and CDR2 is FYNNEI in the germline V gene. The CDR3 sequence is 15 residues long. V was pared by 3 bases and J by 6 bases, with 15 bases between. The CDR3: CASSEGGRGAQPQHF. The CDR3 bases are TGTGCCAGCAGTGAGGGTGGCAGGGGTGCTCAGCCCCAGCATTTT.

The rearrangement links TRBV5-1 to TRBJ2-2; TRBD2 might be the D (6 bases). The V gene's germline CDR1 is SGHRS and CDR2 YFSETQ. V gave up 0 bases and J gave up 4 bases, with 10 bases separating them. The CDR3 extends over 15 amino acids. The CDR3 spells CASSLGLVGTGELFF. The DNA for the CDR3 is TGCGCCAGCAGCTTGGGACTAGTCGGCACCGGGGAGCTGTTTTTT.

This rearrangement joins TRBV20-1 to TRBJ2-3, with TRBD1 as a possible D gene (5 bases). Germline CDR1 is DFQATT and CDR2 is SNEGSKA (reference sequence). The V end was cut by 6 bases, the J end by 6 bases, with 10 bases between. The CDR3 is made up of 11 amino acids. In nucleotides, the CDR3 is TGCAGTGCCGCAGGGCGGGATACGCAGTATTTT. As protein: CSAAGRDTQYF.

This clonotype was recorded many times. The rearrangement uses TRBV12-3 or TRBV12-4 and TRBJ2-7; D is unresolved. This CDR3 has 12 residues. Trimming cost V 5 bases and J 6 bases, with 11 bases left between them. The CDR3 sequence: CASSATHGEQYF. For the CDR3, the DNA is TGTGCCAGCAGTGCAACACACGGCGAGCAGTACTTC.

The rearrangement uses TRBV29-1 and TRBJ2-1; a weak D match, TRBD2 (5 bases). The CDR3 is made up of 15 amino acids. V was clipped by 7 bases and J by 4 bases, with 20 bases between them. Per germline, CDR1 SQVTM and CDR2 ANQGSEA. The CDR3 nucleotides are TGCAGCGCCTCAATCCACGGACTCGATTACAATGAGCAGTTCTTC. Translating gives CSASIHGLDYNEQFF.

This clonotype was counted between two and nine times. This chain uses TRBV20-1 with TRBJ1-2; tentative D call: TRBD1 (6 bases). V lost 3 bases, J lost 3 bases, and 11 bases lay in between. This CDR3 is built from 13 residues. Per germline, CDR1 DFQATT and CDR2 SNEGSKA (reference sequence). CDR3 amino acids: CSARVDRHYGYTF. DNA for the CDR3: TGCAGTGCTAGGGTCGACAGGCACTATGGCTACACCTTC.

This clonotype was seen more than once but under ten times. The chain carries TRBV15 and TRBJ2-5; a possible D gene is TRBD2 (6 bases). Trimming cost V 3 bases and J 4 bases, with 21 bases left between them. Germline loops: CDR1 LNHNV, CDR2 YYDKDF (reference sequence). The CDR3 has 17 amino acids. CDR3: CATSSGKFGGGGETQYF. As DNA, the CDR3 is TGTGCCACCAGCAGTGGCAAATTCGGGGGAGGAGGAGAGACCCAGTACTTC.

This clonotype came up a few times. The V call is TRBV6-2 or TRBV6-3, the J call TRBJ2-5; D is unclear. The CDR3 totals 11 residues. Germline CDR1 and CDR2: MNHEY and SVGEGT. Trimming pared 6 bases from V and 5 bases from J, leaving 7 bases between. The CDR3 loop is CASSHLETQYF. DNA for the CDR3: TGTGCCAGCAGCCATCTTGAGACCCAGTACTTC.

This clonotype was seen more than once but under ten times. The chain employs TRBV4-1 and TRBJ2-7; 9 bases align to TRBD2. The CDR3 is 15 residues long. Per the germline V gene, CDR1 is MGHRA and CDR2 is YSYEKL. Germline trimming cut 4 bases from V and 3 bases from J; bases unmatched to any gene: 7. CDR3 in amino acids: CASSPGTSNIYEQYF. The CDR3 DNA is TGCGCCAGCAGCCCCGGGACTAGCAACATCTACGAGCAGTACTTC.

The V gene is TRBV24-1, the J gene TRBJ2-2; 9 nucleotides match TRBD1. Unmatched junction bases numbered 4, after V lost 4 bases and J lost 5 bases. Germline-derived CDR1 and CDR2 are KGHDR and SFDVKD. The CDR3 is made up of 15 amino acids. CDR3 sequence (DNA): TGTGCCACCAGTGAACGGACAGGGGCGACCGGGGAGCTGTTTTTT. Protein sequence: CATSERTGATGELFF.

The sample holds a few counts of this clonotype. The genes are TRBV15 and TRBJ2-1; no clear D. Germline CDR1 is LNHNV and CDR2 is YYDKDF (reference sequence). The CDR3 is 16 residues long. Trimming removed 0 bases from V and 0 bases from J, with 9 bases in between. The CDR3 DNA sequence: TGTGCCACCAGCAGAGAGGTGACACTCTCCTACAATGAGCAGTTCTTC. Translation gives CATSREVTLSYNEQFF.

The chain couples TRBV18 to TRBJ2-7; 8 bases match TRBD1. Trimming removed 3 bases from V and 4 bases from J; junction bases left unmatched: 8. This CDR3 comprises 15 residues. Germline-derived CDR1 and CDR2 are KGHSH and LQKENI. The CDR3 DNA sequence: TGTGCCAGCTCACCGACAGGGGATATTCTATACGAGCAGTACTTC. Amino acids: CASSPTGDILYEQYF.

This clonotype was seen a few times. CDR3: CASSQDRTGQPQHF. CDR3 in DNA: TGTGCCAGCAGCCAAGATAGGACAGGTCAGCCCCAGCATTTT. V usage is TRBV3-1 and J usage is TRBJ1-5, with 7 bases matching TRBD1. V lost 0 bases, J lost 6 bases, and 2 bases stayed unmatched. Germline CDR1 is LGHDT and CDR2 is YNNKEL (reference sequence). This CDR3 is 14 amino acids long.

CDR3 sequence (DNA): TGTGCCAGCAGGAGAGAGGTCTGGAACGAGCAGTACTTC. The encoded protein is CASRREVWNEQYF. The chain links TRBV28 to TRBJ2-7; D gene uncertain. From germline, CDR1 is MDHEN and CDR2 SYDVKM. With 6 bases removed from V and 5 bases from J, the gap between germline ends came to 14 bases. The CDR3 contains 13 residues.

This sequence joins TRBV4-1 and TRBJ2-3; D uncertain. The V gene's germline CDR1 is MGHRA and CDR2 YSYEKL. This CDR3 contains 16 residues. Trimming took 0 bases from V and 0 from J, leaving 10 bases between them. The CDR3 DNA reads as TGCGCCAGCAGCCAAGACCCCGGGCCAAGCACAGATACGCAGTATTTT. Translating gives CASSQDPGPSTDTQYF.

This clonotype has a handful of counts. The J gene is TRBJ2-1, the V gene TRBV3-1; D is unclear. Looked up from germline, CDR1 is LGHDT and CDR2 is YNNKEL (reference sequence). Trimming pared 4 bases from V and 5 bases from J, leaving 9 bases between. This CDR3 comprises 13 residues. CDR3 in DNA: TGTGCCAGCAGCCGCCTTATCCACAATGAGCAGTTCTTC. Protein product: CASSRLIHNEQFF.

This clonotype has more than one count but fewer than ten. The genes are TRBV12-3 or TRBV12-4 and TRBJ2-7, with 9 bases that match TRBD1. The V segment lost 3 bases and the J segment 6 bases; nucleotides outside the gene matches: 6. The CDR3 contains 14 residues. CDR3 bases: TGTGCCAGCAGTTTGGGACAGGGTGTTTCCGAGCAGTACTTC. Translating it yields CASSLGQGVSEQYF.

This clonotype showed up many times. The V and J genes are TRBV5-5 and TRBJ2-7, with 10 positions matching TRBD2. V lost 5 bases and J lost 4; bases outside the gene matches: 6. Germline-derived CDR1 and CDR2 are SGHKS and YYEKEE (reference sequence). The CDR3 runs 14 residues. The CDR3 nucleotides read TGTGCCAGCAGTTCTAGCGGGGGAACTTACGAGCAGTACTTC. Translating gives CASSSSGGTYEQYF.

This clonotype was seen a few times. The chain couples TRBV5-1 to TRBJ2-7; 8 nucleotides align to TRBD1. The CDR3 is 14 amino acids. After removal of 6 bases from V and 2 bases from J, the junction contained 7 bases not matched to a gene. The germline gives CDR1 SGHRS, CDR2 YFSETQ. The CDR3 DNA sequence: TGCGCCAGCACCACAGGGGGAATTGCCTACGAGCAGTACTTC. Amino acids: CASTTGGIAYEQYF.

The chain carries TRBV6-4 and TRBJ2-3, with 7 positions matching TRBD2. This CDR3 comprises 13 residues. The germline gives CDR1 MRHNA, CDR2 SNTAGT. Trimming cost V 6 bases and J 5 bases; bases outside gene matches: 5. The CDR3 spells CASSREELDTQYF. The CDR3 nucleotides are TGTGCCAGCAGCCGGGAGGAGCTAGATACGCAGTATTTT.

This clonotype was seen more than once but under ten times. The chain uses TRBV28 and TRBJ2-1; weak D call: TRBD2 (6 bases). With 5 bases removed from V and 6 bases from J, the gap between germline ends came to 17 bases. Germline CDR1 MDHEN, CDR2 SYDVKM. CDR3 length equals 15 residues. DNA of the CDR3: TGTGCCAGCAGTCCCGGGGGTGCTAGCGTCAATGAGCAGTTCTTC. The encoded protein is CASSPGGASVNEQFF.

Only one count was recorded for this clonotype. V usage is TRBV28 and J usage is TRBJ1-5, with D possibly matching TRBD1 (5 bases). CDR1 is MDHEN, CDR2 SYDVKM, per germline. This CDR3 is 13 amino acids long. Trimming removed 5 bases at V and 15 bases at J, with 20 bases between. The CDR3 loop is CASSLQGPSRVHF. The CDR3, as DNA: TGTGCCAGCAGTCTCCAGGGACCGAGCCGGGTGCATTTT.

V usage is TRBV20-1 and J usage is TRBJ2-1; TRBD2 aligns across 7 bases. The CDR3 runs to 13 residues. V lost 5 bases to trimming and J lost 4 bases; unmatched junction nucleotides: 5. CDR1 DFQATT and CDR2 SNEGSKA come from the germline V gene (reference sequence). This CDR3 is CSADERGYNEQFF. The CDR3 DNA sequence: TGCAGTGCTGATGAGCGGGGTTACAATGAGCAGTTCTTC.

This chain links TRBV7-2 with TRBJ2-1; TRBD2 matches 12 bases. V shed 5 bases, J shed 10 bases, and the junction held 6 bases outside the gene matches. The germline V gene encodes CDR1 SGHTA and CDR2 FQGNSA. This CDR3 has 14 amino acids. Here the CDR3 DNA reads TGTGCCAGCAGCAAACTAGCGGGAGGTCTCGAGCAGTTCTTC. Its translation is CASSKLAGGLEQFF.